This TCR beta chain was captured by sequencing in a study of cytomegalovirus exposure and HLA in healthy donors. The germline V gene has CDR1 SEHNR and CDR2 FQNEAQ (reference sequence). The J segment lost 5 bases and the V segment lost 5 bases, leaving 5 bases of the junction unmatched. CDR3 length equals 14 residues. In the PCR, 60 Vbeta and 13 Jbeta primers were used. Produced via immunoSEQ multiplex PCR; TCRdb's table is partial and in-frame only. Its table records about 67,000 clones. The V call is TRBV7-9, the J call TRBJ2-5; 10 bases are shared with TRBD1. The source material was PBMCs. This sequence was found in a woman in her twenties or thirties in good health and CMV-seronegative. As DNA, the CDR3 is TGTGCCAGCAGCCCTGACAGGGGGCGGGAGACCCAGTACTTC. This codes for CASSPDRGRETQYF.